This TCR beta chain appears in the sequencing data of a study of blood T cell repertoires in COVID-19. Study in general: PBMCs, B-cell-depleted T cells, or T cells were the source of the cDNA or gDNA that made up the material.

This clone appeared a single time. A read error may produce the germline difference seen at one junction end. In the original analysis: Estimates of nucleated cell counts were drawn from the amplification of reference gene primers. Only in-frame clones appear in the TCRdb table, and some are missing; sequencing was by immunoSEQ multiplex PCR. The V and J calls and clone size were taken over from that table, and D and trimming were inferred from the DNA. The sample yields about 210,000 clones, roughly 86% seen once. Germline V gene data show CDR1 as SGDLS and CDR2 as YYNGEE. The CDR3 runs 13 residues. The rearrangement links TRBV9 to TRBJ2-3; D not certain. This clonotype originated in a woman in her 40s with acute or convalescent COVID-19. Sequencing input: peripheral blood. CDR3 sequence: CASSVGSTDTQYF. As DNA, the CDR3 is TGTGCCAGCAGCGTAGGAAGCACCGATACGCAGTATTTT.